The 31 T cell receptor beta chains below were found in one sample sequenced in a study of cytomegalovirus exposure and HLA in healthy donors. PCR amplification relied on 60 Vbeta primers (plus 13 Jbeta primers). The repertoire was sequenced with immunoSEQ multiplex PCR; TCRdb's copy has only in-frame clones and lacks some. Of over 55,000 clones in the sample, about 89% were seen once. Sequenced sample: PBMCs. Receptors originate from a man aged 18 to 29 in good health and CMV-seronegative.

The rearrangement uses TRBV7-8 and TRBJ1-5; weak D call: TRBD1 (6 bases). The V end lost 1 base, the J end lost 6 bases, and 13 bases lay between the germline ends. The CDR3 sequence is 15 residues long. The germline V gene encodes CDR1 SGHVS and CDR2 FQNEAQ. CDR3 in amino acids: CASSLVQGPSQPQHF. The CDR3 DNA is TGTGCCAGCAGCTTAGTTCAGGGGCCGAGTCAGCCCCAGCATTTT.

This clone occurred once. The chain employs TRBV4-1 and TRBJ2-1; 10 bases agree with TRBD1. The CDR3 runs 15 residues. Germline CDR1 MGHRA, CDR2 YSYEKL. Trimming cost V 4 bases and J 5 bases; bases outside gene matches: 5. The CDR3 bases are TGCGCCAGCAGCCTGACAGGGGGCCTGAACAATGAGCAGTTCTTC. Translated, it gives CASSLTGGLNNEQFF.

The V gene is TRBV10-2, the J gene TRBJ1-2, with D maybe TRBD1 (5 bases). The V and J ends lost 7 bases and 2 bases respectively, with 14 bases between them. Germline lookup yields CDR1 WSHSY and CDR2 SAAADI. The CDR3 consists of 14 residues. The CDR3, as DNA: TGCGCCAGCAAAGGGCAGGGCATCAACTATGGCTACACCTTC. This translates into CASKGQGINYGYTF.

This clone was counted a single time. The V gene is TRBV6-4, the J gene TRBJ2-2; 7 bases agree with TRBD2. V lost 8 bases and J lost 5; bases outside the gene matches: 11. From germline, CDR1 is MRHNA and CDR2 SNTAGT. CDR3 length equals 15 residues. DNA of the CDR3: TGTGCCAGCCGGGAGGTAGGGGAAGGAACCGGGGAGCTGTTTTTT. Translating it yields CASREVGEGTGELFF.

The V call is TRBV30, the J call TRBJ2-2, with D tentatively TRBD1 (6 bases). V lost 4 bases, J lost 4 bases, and 10 bases lay in between. This CDR3 has 13 residues. The germline CDR1 and CDR2 sequences are GTSNPN and SVGIG (reference sequence). This CDR3 reads CAWKKQGTGELFF. The CDR3 DNA reads TGTGCCTGGAAAAAACAGGGCACCGGGGAGCTGTTTTTT.

The rearrangement joins TRBV6-5 to TRBJ2-4, with D possibly being TRBD1 (6 bases). Germline V gene data show CDR1 as MNHEY and CDR2 as SVGAGI. The CDR3 extends over 13 amino acids. With 2 bases removed from V and 6 bases from J, the gap between germline ends came to 8 bases. Here the CDR3 DNA reads TGTGCCAGCAGTTACGGGGGCTCAAACATTCAGTACTTC. It encodes CASSYGGSNIQYF.

This sequence joins TRBV4-2 and TRBJ2-1; 13 bases are shared with TRBD2. Germline CDR1 is LGHNA and CDR2 is YNFKEQ. The CDR3 covers 17 residues. Trimming at V came to 3 bases and at J to 9 bases, leaving 11 bases not matched to a gene. The chain's CDR3 is CASSHALLAGGGTEQFF. In nucleotides, the CDR3 is TGTGCCAGCAGCCACGCCTTACTAGCGGGGGGGGGCACTGAGCAGTTCTTC.

V gene TRBV14 combines with J gene TRBJ2-2; TRBD2 matches at 13 bases. With V trimmed by 4 bases and J by 2 bases, 4 bases remained unmatched. From germline, CDR1 is SGHDN and CDR2 FVKESK. This CDR3 has 17 amino acids. The CDR3 is CASSLGLAGVNTGELFF. The CDR3, as DNA: TGTGCCAGCAGCCTTGGACTAGCGGGGGTTAACACCGGGGAGCTGTTTTTT.

The genes are TRBV11-1 and TRBJ2-1; D might be TRBD2 (5 bases). From germline, CDR1 is SGHAT and CDR2 FQDESV (reference sequence). The CDR3 covers 15 residues. Trimming took off 6 bases at V and 4 bases at J, with 16 bases between the two ends. The CDR3 is CASSSLGEGYNEQFF. CDR3 DNA: TGTGCCAGCAGTTCACTGGGAGAGGGATACAATGAGCAGTTCTTC.

This chain connects TRBV2 to TRBJ2-7; possible D gene TRBD2, 5 bases. The CDR3 covers 15 residues. The V gene's germline CDR1 is SNHLY and CDR2 FYNNEI. V gave up 2 bases and J gave up 6 bases, with 17 bases separating them. CDR3 coding DNA: TGTGCCAGCAGTGAACTGTCCGCTTACGAGGGCGAGCAGTACTTC. This codes for CASSELSAYEGEQYF.

This clone occurred once. The chain couples TRBV27 to TRBJ1-2, with unresolved D. The CDR3 extends over 14 amino acids. Germline V gene data show CDR1 as MNHEY and CDR2 as SMNVEV (reference sequence). The V gene lost 4 bases and the J gene lost 4 bases, with 13 bases spanning the gap. CDR3 DNA sequence: TGTGCCAGCAGTTGGTTAGGAGGTACCTATGGCTACACCTTC. This codes for CASSWLGGTYGYTF.

J is TRBJ2-3 and V is TRBV9, with TRBD2 as a possible D gene (5 bases). With 3 bases removed from V and 4 bases from J, the gap between germline ends came to 12 bases. CDR1 SGDLS and CDR2 YYNGEE come from the germline V gene. The CDR3 runs 14 residues. CDR3: CASSERGIPDTQYF. The CDR3 nucleotides are TGTGCCAGCAGCGAGCGAGGGATCCCAGATACGCAGTATTTT. The full variable domain, completed using reference TRBV9 and TRBJ2-3, is DSGVTQTPKHLITATGQRVTLRCSPRSGDLSVYWYQQSLDQGLQFLIQYYNGEERAKGNILERFSAQQFPDLHSELNLSSLELGDSALYFCASSERGIPDTQYFGPGTRLTVL.

The chain recombines TRBV14 with TRBJ1-5; the D is unclear. This CDR3 is built from 13 residues. V lost 3 bases and J 0 bases, leaving 3 bases between the germline ends. Germline V gene lookup returns CDR1 SGHDN and CDR2 FVKESK. The CDR3 reads CASSHSSNQPQHF. The CDR3 nucleotides are TGTGCCAGCAGCCATAGTAGCAATCAGCCCCAGCATTTT.

V is TRBV4-1 and J is TRBJ2-2, with D possibly matching TRBD2 (5 bases). With 3 bases removed from V and 1 base from J, the gap between germline ends came to 12 bases. This CDR3 is built from 16 residues. CDR1 and CDR2 (germline): MGHRA, YSYEKL. As DNA, the CDR3 is TGCGCCAGCAGCCATGCCCGCCGGGGGAACACCGGGGAGCTGTTTTTT. Protein sequence: CASSHARRGNTGELFF.

The chain has TRBV15 and TRBJ2-6; a possible D gene is TRBD2 (5 bases). V was trimmed by 8 bases and J by 2 bases, leaving 7 bases between them. Germline lookup yields CDR1 LNHNV and CDR2 YYDKDF (reference sequence). The CDR3 sequence is 13 residues long. CDR3 residues: CATSGAGANVLTF. The CDR3 nucleotides are TGTGCCACCTCCGGGGCTGGGGCCAACGTCCTGACTTTC.

This clone was recorded a few times. The CDR3 protein is CASSLPASGGFQTQYF. The DNA for the CDR3 is TGTGCCAGTAGCCTGCCTGCTAGCGGGGGCTTTCAGACCCAGTACTTC. The rearrangement uses TRBV19 and TRBJ2-5, with 10 bases matching TRBD2. Germline values: CDR1 LNHDA, CDR2 SQIVND (reference sequence). The CDR3 covers 16 residues. J was trimmed by 6 bases and V by 6 bases; bases with no gene match: 13.

This clone was detected a few times. The chain uses TRBV19 and TRBJ2-6; no firm D call. The CDR3 has 13 amino acids. V was trimmed by 7 bases and J by 1 base, leaving 5 bases between them. CDR1 is LNHDA, CDR2 SQIVND, per germline (reference sequence). CDR3 sequence: CASTLSGANVLTF. The CDR3 bases are TGTGCCAGTACGCTATCTGGGGCCAACGTCCTGACTTTC.

The chain is built from TRBV6-4 and TRBJ1-6; the D is unclear. Germline V CDR1 and CDR2: MRHNA, SNTAGT. This CDR3 is 14 amino acids long. Trimming left V 6 bases short and J 5 bases short, with 11 bases between. CDR3 residues: CASSEGQNNSPLHF. In DNA form, the CDR3 reads TGTGCCAGCAGCGAGGGCCAGAATAATTCACCCCTCCACTTT.

The chain joins TRBV28 to TRBJ1-1, with 9 nucleotides matching TRBD1. Germline-derived CDR1 and CDR2 are MDHEN and SYDVKM. This CDR3 contains 15 residues. Trimming removed 8 bases from V and 6 bases from J; junction bases left unmatched: 13. CDR3 protein: CASFLVGQGPPEAFF. The CDR3 region has the DNA TGTGCCAGCTTTCTGGTCGGACAGGGGCCCCCTGAAGCTTTCTTT.

The V gene is TRBV4-1, the J gene TRBJ2-5; 7 bases line up with TRBD2. V lost 4 bases to trimming and J lost 2 bases; unmatched junction nucleotides: 10. CDR1 MGHRA and CDR2 YSYEKL come from the germline V gene. The CDR3 is made up of 16 amino acids. CDR3 protein: CASSPTSGVQQETQYF. For the CDR3, the DNA is TGCGCCAGCAGCCCGACGAGCGGGGTTCAGCAAGAGACCCAGTACTTC.

The rearrangement uses TRBV2 and TRBJ1-5; no reliable D call. The CDR3 runs to 12 residues. The V end lost 6 bases, the J end lost 0 bases, and 3 bases lay between the germline ends. Germline V gene lookup returns CDR1 SNHLY and CDR2 FYNNEI. CDR3: CASRYSNQPQHF. CDR3 in DNA: TGTGCCAGCAGGTATAGCAATCAGCCCCAGCATTTT.

The rearrangement uses TRBV28 and TRBJ1-5, with 7 bases identical to TRBD1. This CDR3 comprises 15 residues. Germline trimming cut 4 bases from V and 4 bases from J; bases unmatched to any gene: 7. CDR1 and CDR2 from the germline V gene are MDHEN and SYDVKM. The CDR3 region is CASSSPRQGNQPQHF. The DNA of the CDR3 is TGTGCCAGCAGTTCCCCCCGACAGGGAAATCAGCCCCAGCATTTT.

J is TRBJ1-4 and V is TRBV30; possibly TRBD1 for D (6 bases). The V gene lost 1 base and the J gene lost 7 bases, with 7 bases spanning the gap. Germline values: CDR1 GTSNPN, CDR2 SVGIG (reference sequence). This CDR3 region has 12 residues. CDR3 residues: CAWSEGGEKLFF. CDR3 sequence (DNA): TGTGCCTGGAGTGAAGGGGGTGAAAAACTGTTTTTT. Combining the CDR3 with reference TRBV30 and TRBJ1-4 gives the whole variable domain SQTIHQWPATLVQPVGSPLSLECTVEGTSNPNLYWYRQAAGRGLQLLFYSVGIGQISSEVPQNLSASRPQDRQFILSSKKLLLSDSGFYLCAWSEGGEKLFFGSGTQLSVL.

The V gene is TRBV7-2, the J gene TRBJ1-2; maybe TRBD1 (6 bases). Germline loops: CDR1 SGHTA, CDR2 FQGNSA. The CDR3 extends over 13 amino acids. Trimming took off 5 bases at V and 10 bases at J, with 17 bases between the two ends. CDR3 amino acids: CASSPQGRVYYTF. As DNA, the CDR3 is TGTGCCAGCAGCCCTCAGGGGAGGGTGTACTACACCTTC.

This rearrangement joins TRBV30 to TRBJ2-7, with 7 bases lining up with TRBD1. Germline CDR1 is GTSNPN and CDR2 is SVGIG (reference sequence). The CDR3 length is 13 residues. The junction had 6 bases not matched to a gene; V was cut back by 1 base and J by 6 bases. The CDR3 DNA sequence: TGTGCCTGGAGTGCACAGGGGCAGGGCGAGCAGTACTTC. It specifies CAWSAQGQGEQYF. Variable domain in full (rest from reference TRBV30 and TRBJ2-7): SQTIHQWPATLVQPVGSPLSLECTVEGTSNPNLYWYRQAAGRGLQLLFYSVGIGQISSEVPQNLSASRPQDRQFILSSKKLLLSDSGFYLCAWSAQGQGEQYFGPGTRLTVT.

The rearrangement uses TRBV30 and TRBJ1-3; D unclear. The CDR3 totals 11 residues. Germline V gives CDR1 GTSNPN, CDR2 SVGIG (reference sequence). Trimming pared 3 bases from V and 4 bases from J, leaving 4 bases between. The CDR3 loop reads CAWSSGNTIYF. CDR3 sequence (DNA): TGTGCCTGGAGCTCCGGAAACACCATATATTTT.

This chain joins TRBV18 and TRBJ1-3; D call uncertain. The germline gives CDR1 KGHSH, CDR2 LQKENI. V was cut by 2 bases and J by 3 bases, with 11 bases left in between. This CDR3 comprises 15 residues. This CDR3 is CASSPAGFGGNTIYF. CDR3 sequence (DNA): TGTGCCAGCTCACCAGCGGGGTTTGGTGGAAACACCATATATTTT.

This chain connects TRBV11-3 to TRBJ1-2; D gene ambiguous. Per germline, CDR1 SGHNT and CDR2 YENEEA. This CDR3 contains 15 residues. Trimming took off 3 bases at V and 6 bases at J, with 17 bases between the two ends. CDR3 residues: CASSFTGSYYDGYTF. The CDR3 DNA follows: TGTGCCAGCAGCTTTACCGGGTCCTATTACGATGGCTACACCTTC.

V gene TRBV2 combines with J gene TRBJ2-7, with TRBD2 identical over 7 bases. V lost 8 bases, J lost 0 bases, and 22 bases stayed unmatched. Germline lookup yields CDR1 SNHLY and CDR2 FYNNEI. The CDR3 has 19 amino acids. The CDR3, as DNA: TGTGCCAGCCTTAGGTCCGGGGGAGGGAGAGTCAGAGACTCCTACGAGCAGTACTTC. Translation: CASLRSGGGRVRDSYEQYF.

V and J are TRBV15 and TRBJ2-5; the match to TRBD2 covers 16 bases. The germline CDR1 and CDR2 sequences are LNHNV and YYDKDF (reference sequence). The CDR3 is made up of 23 amino acids. The V segment lost 3 bases and the J segment 0 bases; nucleotides outside the gene matches: 19. The CDR3 nucleotides are TGTGCCACCAGCAGCCTACCTATCCTACCGGGACTAGCGGGGGGGAGGTACCAAGAGACCCAGTACTTC. Protein sequence: CATSSLPILPGLAGGRYQETQYF.

CDR3 loop: CASSQGHRDPQETQYF. CDR3 nucleotide sequence: TGCGCCAGCAGCCAAGGCCACAGGGATCCACAAGAGACCCAGTACTTC. The V and J genes are TRBV4-1 and TRBJ2-5; tentatively, D is TRBD1 (6 bases). The CDR3 is made up of 16 amino acids. The germline V gene has CDR1 MGHRA and CDR2 YSYEKL. V lost 1 base, J lost 2 bases, and 14 bases lay in between.